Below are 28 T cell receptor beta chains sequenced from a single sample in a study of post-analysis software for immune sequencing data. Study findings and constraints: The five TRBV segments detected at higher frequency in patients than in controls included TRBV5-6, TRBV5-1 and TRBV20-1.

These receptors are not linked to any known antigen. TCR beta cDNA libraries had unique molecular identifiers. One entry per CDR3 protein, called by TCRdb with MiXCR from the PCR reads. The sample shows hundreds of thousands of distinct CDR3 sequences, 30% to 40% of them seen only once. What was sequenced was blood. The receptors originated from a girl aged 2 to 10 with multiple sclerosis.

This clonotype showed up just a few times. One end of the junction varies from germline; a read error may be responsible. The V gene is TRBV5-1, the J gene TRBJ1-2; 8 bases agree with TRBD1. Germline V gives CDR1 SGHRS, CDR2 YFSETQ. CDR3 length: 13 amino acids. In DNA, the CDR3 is TGCGCCAGCGGCTTGTCGACAGGGGATGGCTACACCTTC. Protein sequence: CASGLSTGDGYTF.

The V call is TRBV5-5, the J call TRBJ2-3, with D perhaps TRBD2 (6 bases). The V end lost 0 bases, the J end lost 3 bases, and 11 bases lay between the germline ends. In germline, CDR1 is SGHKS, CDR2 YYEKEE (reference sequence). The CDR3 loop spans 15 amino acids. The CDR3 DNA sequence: TGTGCCAGCAGCTTGGGTCCAGGGAGGACAGATACGCAGTATTTT. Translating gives CASSLGPGRTDTQYF. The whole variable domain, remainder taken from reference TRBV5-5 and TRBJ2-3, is DAGVTQSPTHLIKTRGQQVTLRCSPISGHKSVSWYQQVLGQGPQFIFQYYEKEERGRGNFPDRFSARQFPNYSSELNVNALLLGDSALYLCASSLGPGRTDTQYFGPGTRLTVL.

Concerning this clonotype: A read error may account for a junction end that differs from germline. The CDR3 sequence: CASSPGLARETQYF. As DNA, the CDR3 is TGTGCTAGCAGCCCAGGACTAGCGCGAGAGACCCAGTACTTC. The rearrangement links TRBV7-7 to TRBJ2-5; 9 bases align to TRBD2. The CDR3 loop spans 14 amino acids. In germline, CDR1 is SSHAT, CDR2 FNYEAQ (reference sequence).

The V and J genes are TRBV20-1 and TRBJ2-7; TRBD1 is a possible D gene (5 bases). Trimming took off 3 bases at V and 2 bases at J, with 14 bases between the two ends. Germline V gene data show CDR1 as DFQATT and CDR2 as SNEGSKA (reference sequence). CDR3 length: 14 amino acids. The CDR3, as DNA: TGCAGTGCTAGGGTGGTTGGGGCAACCTACGAGCAGTACTTC. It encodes CSARVVGATYEQYF.

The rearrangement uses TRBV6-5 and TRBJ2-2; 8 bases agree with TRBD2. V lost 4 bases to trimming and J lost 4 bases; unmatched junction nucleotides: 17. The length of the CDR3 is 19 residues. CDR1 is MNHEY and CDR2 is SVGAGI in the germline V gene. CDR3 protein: CASSSQLGPGGPGTGELFF. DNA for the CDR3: TGTGCCAGCAGTTCCCAACTCGGACCGGGGGGGCCGGGCACCGGGGAGCTGTTTTTT.

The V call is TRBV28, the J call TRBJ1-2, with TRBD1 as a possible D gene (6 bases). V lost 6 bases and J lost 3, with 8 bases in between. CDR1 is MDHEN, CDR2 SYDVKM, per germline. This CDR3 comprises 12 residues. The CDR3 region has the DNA TGTGCCAGCAGCCGGACAGACTATGGCTACACCTTC. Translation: CASSRTDYGYTF.

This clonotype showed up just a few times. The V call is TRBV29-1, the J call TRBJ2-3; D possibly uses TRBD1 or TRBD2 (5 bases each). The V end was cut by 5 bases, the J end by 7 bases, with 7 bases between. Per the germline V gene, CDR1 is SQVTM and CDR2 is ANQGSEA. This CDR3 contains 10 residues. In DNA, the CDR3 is TGCAGCGTTCGGGGACATACGCAGTATTTT. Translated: CSVRGHTQYF.

The CDR3 region has the DNA TGTGCCAGCAGTTTTGGTGCGGGGCAGCCCCAGCATTTT. It is translated as CASSFGAGQPQHF. This sequence joins TRBV27 and TRBJ1-5; unclear D gene. This CDR3 region has 13 residues. Looked up from germline, CDR1 is MNHEY and CDR2 is SMNVEV (reference sequence). The V end was cut by 3 bases, the J end by 7 bases, with 10 bases between.

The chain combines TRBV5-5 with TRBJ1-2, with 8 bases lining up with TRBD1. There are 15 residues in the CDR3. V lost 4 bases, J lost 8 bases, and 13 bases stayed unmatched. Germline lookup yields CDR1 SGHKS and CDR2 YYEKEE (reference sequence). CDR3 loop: CASSQTTTGDGGYTF. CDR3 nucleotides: TGTGCCAGCAGCCAAACAACGACAGGGGACGGCGGCTACACCTTC.

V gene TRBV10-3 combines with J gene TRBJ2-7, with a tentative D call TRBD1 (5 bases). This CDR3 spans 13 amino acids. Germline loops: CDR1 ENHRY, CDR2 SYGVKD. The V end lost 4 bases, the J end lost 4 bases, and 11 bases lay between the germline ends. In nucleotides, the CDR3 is TGTGCCATCAGTGGGCCAGGGCTGTACGAGCAGTACTTC. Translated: CAISGPGLYEQYF.

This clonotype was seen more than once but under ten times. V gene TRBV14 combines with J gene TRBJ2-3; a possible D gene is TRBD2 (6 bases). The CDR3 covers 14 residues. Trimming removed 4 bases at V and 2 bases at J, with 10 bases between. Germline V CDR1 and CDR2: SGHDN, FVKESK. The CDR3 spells CASSPGLHTDTQYF. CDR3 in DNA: TGTGCCAGCAGCCCAGGACTACACACAGATACGCAGTATTTT.

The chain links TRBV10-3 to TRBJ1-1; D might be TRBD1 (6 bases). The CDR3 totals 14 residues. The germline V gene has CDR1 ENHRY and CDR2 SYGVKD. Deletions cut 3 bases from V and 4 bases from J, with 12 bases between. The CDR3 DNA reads TGTGCCATCAGTGACCCTCGGGGGCCCACTGAAGCTTTCTTT. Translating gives CAISDPRGPTEAFF.

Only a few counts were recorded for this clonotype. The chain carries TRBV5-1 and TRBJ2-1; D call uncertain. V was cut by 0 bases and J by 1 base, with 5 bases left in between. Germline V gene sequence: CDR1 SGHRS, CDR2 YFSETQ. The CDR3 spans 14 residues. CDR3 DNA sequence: TGCGCCAGCAGCTTGGGTGAGTCCTACAATGAGCAGTTCTTC. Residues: CASSLGESYNEQFF.

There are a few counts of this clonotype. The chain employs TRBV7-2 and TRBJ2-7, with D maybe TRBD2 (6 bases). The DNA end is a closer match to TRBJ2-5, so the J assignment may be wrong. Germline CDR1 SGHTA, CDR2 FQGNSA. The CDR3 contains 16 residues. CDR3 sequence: CASSLPGVPLGETQYF. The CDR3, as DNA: TGTGCCAGCAGCCTCCCGGGGGTCCCCCTAGGGGAGACCCAGTACTTC.

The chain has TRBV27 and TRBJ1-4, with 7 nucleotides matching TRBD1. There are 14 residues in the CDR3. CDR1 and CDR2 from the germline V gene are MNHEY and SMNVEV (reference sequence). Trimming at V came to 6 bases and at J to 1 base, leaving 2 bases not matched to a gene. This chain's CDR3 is CASRGTETNEKLFF. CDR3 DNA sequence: TGTGCCAGCAGGGGGACAGAAACTAATGAAAAACTGTTTTTT.

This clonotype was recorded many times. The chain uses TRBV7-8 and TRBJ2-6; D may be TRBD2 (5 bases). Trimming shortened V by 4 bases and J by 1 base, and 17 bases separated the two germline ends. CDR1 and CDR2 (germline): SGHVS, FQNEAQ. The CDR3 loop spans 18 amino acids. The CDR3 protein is CASSSLWRRSSGANVLTF. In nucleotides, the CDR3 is TGTGCCAGCAGCTCGCTCTGGCGGAGGAGTTCTGGGGCCAACGTCCTGACTTTC.

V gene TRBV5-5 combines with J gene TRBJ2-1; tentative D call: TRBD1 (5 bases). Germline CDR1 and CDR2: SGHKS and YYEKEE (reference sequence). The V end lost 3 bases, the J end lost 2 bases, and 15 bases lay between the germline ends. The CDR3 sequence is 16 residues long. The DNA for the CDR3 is TGTGCCAGCAGCTCAAAACCCTGGGGCACCTACAATGAGCAGTTCTTC. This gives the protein CASSSKPWGTYNEQFF.

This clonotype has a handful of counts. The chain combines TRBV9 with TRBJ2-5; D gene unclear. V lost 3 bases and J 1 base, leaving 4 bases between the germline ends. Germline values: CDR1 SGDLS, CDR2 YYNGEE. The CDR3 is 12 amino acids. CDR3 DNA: TGTGCCAGCAGCGGATTCCAAGAGACCCAGTACTTC. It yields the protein CASSGFQETQYF.

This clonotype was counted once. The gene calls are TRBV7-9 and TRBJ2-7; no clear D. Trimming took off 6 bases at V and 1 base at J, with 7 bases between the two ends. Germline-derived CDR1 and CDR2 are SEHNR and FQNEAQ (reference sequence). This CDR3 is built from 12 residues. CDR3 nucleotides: TGTGCCAGCAGTCTAGGGTCCTACGAGCAGTACGTC. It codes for CASSLGSYEQYV.

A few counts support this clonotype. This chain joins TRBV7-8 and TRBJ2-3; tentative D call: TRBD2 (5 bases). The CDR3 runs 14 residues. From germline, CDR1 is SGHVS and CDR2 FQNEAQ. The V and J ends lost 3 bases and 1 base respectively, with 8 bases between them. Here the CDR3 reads CASSFARGTDTQYF. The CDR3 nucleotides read TGTGCCAGCAGCTTTGCGAGGGGCACAGATACGCAGTATTTT. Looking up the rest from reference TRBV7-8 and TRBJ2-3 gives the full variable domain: GAGVSQSPRYKVAKRGQDVALRCDPISGHVSLFWYQQALGQGPEFLTYFQNEAQLDKSGLPSDRFFAERPEGSVSTLKIQRTQQEDSAVYLCASSFARGTDTQYFGPGTRLTVL.

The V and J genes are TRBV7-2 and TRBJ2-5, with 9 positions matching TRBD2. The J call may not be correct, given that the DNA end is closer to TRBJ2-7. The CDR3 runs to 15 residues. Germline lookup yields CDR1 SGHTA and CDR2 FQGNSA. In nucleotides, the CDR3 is TGTGCCAGCAGCCTGATGGCGGGAGGGCCCTACGAGCAGTACTTC. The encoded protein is CASSLMAGGPYEQYF.

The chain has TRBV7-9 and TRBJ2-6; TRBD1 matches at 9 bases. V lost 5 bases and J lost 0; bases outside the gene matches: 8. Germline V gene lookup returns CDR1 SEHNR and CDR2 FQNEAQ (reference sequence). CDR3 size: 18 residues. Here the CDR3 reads CASSMPGQGSSGANVLTF. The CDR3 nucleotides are TGTGCCAGCAGCATGCCGGGACAGGGTAGCTCTGGGGCCAACGTCCTGACTTTC.

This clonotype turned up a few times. CDR3 DNA: TGTGCCAGTGACGGGACTAGCGGCAACAATGAGCAGTTCTTC. Its translation is CASDGTSGNNEQFF. This chain uses TRBV6-4 with TRBJ2-1; TRBD2 matches at 11 bases. Unmatched junction bases numbered 6, after V lost 9 bases and J lost 5 bases. CDR3 size: 14 residues. Germline CDR1 and CDR2: MRHNA and SNTAGT.

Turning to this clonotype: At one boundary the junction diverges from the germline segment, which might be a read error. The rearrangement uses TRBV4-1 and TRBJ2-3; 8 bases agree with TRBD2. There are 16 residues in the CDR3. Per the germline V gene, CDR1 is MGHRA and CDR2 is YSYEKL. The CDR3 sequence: CASNQGNSGDTDTQYF. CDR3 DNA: TGCGCCAGCAACCAAGGTAATAGCGGGGACACAGATACGCAGTATTTT.

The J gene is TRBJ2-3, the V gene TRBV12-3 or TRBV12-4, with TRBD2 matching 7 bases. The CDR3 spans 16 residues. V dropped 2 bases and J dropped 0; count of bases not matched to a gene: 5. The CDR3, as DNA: TGTGCCAGCAGTTTACCCTCTAGCGGAAGCACAGATACGCAGTATTTT. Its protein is CASSLPSSGSTDTQYF.

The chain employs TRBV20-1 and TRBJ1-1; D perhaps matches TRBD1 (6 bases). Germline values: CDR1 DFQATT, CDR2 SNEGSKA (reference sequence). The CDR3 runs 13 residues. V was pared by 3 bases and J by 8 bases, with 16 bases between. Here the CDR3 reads CSASKGVAAEAFF. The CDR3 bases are TGCAGTGCTAGTAAGGGGGTGGCGGCGGAAGCTTTCTTT.

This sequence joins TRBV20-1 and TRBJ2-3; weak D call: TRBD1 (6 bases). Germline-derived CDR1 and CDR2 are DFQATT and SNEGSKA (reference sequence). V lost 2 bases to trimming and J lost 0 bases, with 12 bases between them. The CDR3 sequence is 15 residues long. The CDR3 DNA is TGCAGTGCTAGAAACAGGGAATTAAGCACAGATACGCAGTATTTT. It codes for CSARNRELSTDTQYF.

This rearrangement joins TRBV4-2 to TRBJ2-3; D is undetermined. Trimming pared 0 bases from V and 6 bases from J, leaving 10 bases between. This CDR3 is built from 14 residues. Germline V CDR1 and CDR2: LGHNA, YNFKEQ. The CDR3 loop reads CASSQETTRDTQYF. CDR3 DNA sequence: TGTGCCAGCAGCCAAGAAACGACGAGGGATACGCAGTATTTT.